Presented here are 18 T cell receptor beta chains from one specimen sequenced in a study of T cell responses to AZD1222 COVID-19 vaccine. The protocol was immunoSEQ multiplex PCR, while the TCRdb copy is restricted to in-frame clones and leaves out a portion. This table has 100,000 to 150,000 clones, more than 70% appearing once. Here the sequenced sample was peripheral blood, taken on day 0 of AZD1222 vaccination. The receptors were gathered from an adult in good health.

The chain links TRBV7-2 to TRBJ2-2; TRBD1 or TRBD2 may be the D gene (5 bases each). This CDR3 region has 17 residues. Germline CDR1 reads SGHTA; CDR2 reads FQGNSA. Trimming shortened V by 0 bases and J by 0 bases, and 11 bases separated the two germline ends. Here the CDR3 reads CASSLAGQTTNTGELFF. Here the CDR3 DNA reads TGTGCCAGCAGCTTAGCGGGGCAGACTACGAACACCGGGGAGCTGTTTTTT.

This clone was picked up a small number of times. The V and J genes are TRBV7-6 and TRBJ1-3; perhaps TRBD1 as D (6 bases). Per germline, CDR1 SGHVS and CDR2 FNYEAQ. This CDR3 region has 15 residues. Trimming pared 5 bases from V and 5 bases from J, leaving 16 bases between. The CDR3 DNA follows: TGTGCCAGCAGCAAAGGGGGACCCATCAGAAACACCATATATTTT. As protein: CASSKGGPIRNTIYF.

The sample holds one count of this clone. J is TRBJ2-5 and V is TRBV19, with a weak D call TRBD1 (6 bases). In germline, CDR1 is LNHDA, CDR2 SQIVND (reference sequence). V lost 3 bases, J lost 0 bases, and 17 bases lay in between. The CDR3 has 17 residues. The CDR3 DNA sequence: TGTGCCAGTAGTATCGATACAGTCAGGGGTAACCAAGAGACCCAGTACTTC. Translating it yields CASSIDTVRGNQETQYF.

The chain links TRBV4-3 to TRBJ2-3, with 13 nucleotides matching TRBD2. Looked up from germline, CDR1 is LGHNA and CDR2 is YSLEER. Trimming removed 4 bases from V and 2 bases from J; junction bases left unmatched: 9. The CDR3 runs 18 residues. CDR3 DNA sequence: TGCGCCAGCAGCCCTTCCCCACTAGCGGGGGGGTTCACAGATACGCAGTATTTT. Its translation: CASSPSPLAGGFTDTQYF.

V and J are TRBV19 and TRBJ2-5, with D possibly called TRBD1 or TRBD2 (6 bases each). CDR1 and CDR2 (germline): LNHDA, SQIVND (reference sequence). The CDR3 extends over 15 amino acids. V lost 3 bases to trimming and J lost 1 base, with 12 bases between them. Here the CDR3 reads CASSMAQGLQETQYF. The CDR3 nucleotides are TGTGCCAGTAGTATGGCACAGGGACTCCAAGAGACCCAGTACTTC.

J is TRBJ2-7 and V is TRBV6-5, with 9 bases that match TRBD1. Germline loops: CDR1 MNHEY, CDR2 SVGAGI. V lost 6 bases, J lost 2 bases, and 2 bases stayed unmatched. The length of the CDR3 is 13 residues. CDR3 protein: CASRGTGTYEQYF. The CDR3 bases are TGTGCCAGCAGGGGGACAGGGACCTACGAGCAGTACTTC.

J is TRBJ1-5 and V is TRBV15; no clear D gene. The CDR3 extends over 12 amino acids. Germline CDR1 LNHNV, CDR2 YYDKDF (reference sequence). V was clipped by 5 bases and J by 5 bases, with 7 bases between them. CDR3 bases: TGTGCCACCAGCCAGACTGATCAGCCCCAGCATTTT. It is translated as CATSQTDQPQHF.

This chain links TRBV2 with TRBJ1-6; D is unclear. Trimming removed 7 bases at V and 6 bases at J, with 10 bases between. Germline V gives CDR1 SNHLY, CDR2 FYNNEI. This CDR3 contains 13 residues. The CDR3 protein is CASIVSGNSPLHF. DNA for the CDR3: TGTGCCAGCATCGTTTCGGGTAATTCACCCCTCCACTTT.

The chain is built from TRBV5-4 and TRBJ1-1; D is perhaps TRBD1 (6 bases). The V and J ends lost 4 bases and 4 bases respectively, with 17 bases between them. The CDR3 totals 15 residues. Germline lookup yields CDR1 SGHNT and CDR2 YYREEE (reference sequence). CDR3 in DNA: TGTGCCAGCAGCCAGGGGTGGGGCGGTGGCACTGAAGCTTTCTTT. Protein: CASSQGWGGGTEAFF.

This clone was recorded a few times. The chain employs TRBV7-9 and TRBJ1-4, with a tentative D call TRBD1 (6 bases). With 5 bases removed from V and 8 bases from J, the gap between germline ends came to 15 bases. CDR3 size: 14 residues. Germline values: CDR1 SEHNR, CDR2 FQNEAQ (reference sequence). This CDR3 is CASSPTGSQEKLFF. CDR3 in DNA: TGTGCCAGCAGCCCGACAGGTTCCCAGGAAAAACTGTTTTTT.

The J gene is TRBJ1-1, the V gene TRBV7-9; D is ambiguous. V lost 1 base to trimming and J lost 5 bases, with 11 bases between them. In germline, CDR1 is SEHNR, CDR2 FQNEAQ (reference sequence). The CDR3 has 14 amino acids. This CDR3 reads CASSLEPQRTEAFF. Here the CDR3 DNA reads TGTGCCAGCAGCTTAGAACCTCAGAGGACTGAAGCTTTCTTT.

V usage is TRBV18 and J usage is TRBJ2-1, with D possibly being TRBD1 (6 bases). From germline, CDR1 is KGHSH and CDR2 LQKENI. The CDR3 contains 14 residues. Deletions cut 3 bases from V and 4 bases from J, with 10 bases between. CDR3 bases: TGTGCCAGCTCACCGTCACAGGGTTACAATGAGCAGTTCTTC. Amino acid sequence: CASSPSQGYNEQFF.

This clone was observed a single time. This chain joins TRBV7-2 and TRBJ1-5; 8 nucleotides align to TRBD1. J lost 7 bases, V lost 4 bases, and 9 bases had no gene match. The V gene's germline CDR1 is SGHTA and CDR2 FQGNSA. The length of the CDR3 is 15 residues. The CDR3 DNA reads as TGTGCCAGCAGCTGGGGGACAGGTAAGGGCCAGCCCCAGCATTTT. It is translated as CASSWGTGKGQPQHF.

V usage is TRBV9 and J usage is TRBJ2-2; D unresolved. The germline V gene has CDR1 SGDLS and CDR2 YYNGEE. This CDR3 comprises 14 residues. The ends were cut back, 0 bases at V and 3 bases at J, with 6 bases in the middle. The CDR3 DNA sequence: TGTGCCAGCAGCGTAGGAGCTCACACCGGGGAGCTGTTTTTT. This sequence encodes CASSVGAHTGELFF.

The genes are TRBV5-4 and TRBJ1-2; TRBD1 matches at 9 bases. Germline values: CDR1 SGHNT, CDR2 YYREEE (reference sequence). The CDR3 loop spans 15 amino acids. V trimming: 0 bases; J trimming: 8 bases; junction bases outside the gene matches: 8. CDR3 nucleotides: TGTGCCAGCAGCTTGGACAGGGGGCCTCTAGGGGGCTACACCTTC. Translated: CASSLDRGPLGGYTF.

This chain links TRBV14 with TRBJ1-2; tentative D call: TRBD1 (5 bases). Between the trimmed V and J ends, which lost 1 base and 8 bases, there was a span of 17 bases. The V gene's germline CDR1 is SGHDN and CDR2 FVKESK. This CDR3 contains 15 residues. This CDR3 is CASSQVGEGVQGYTF. CDR3 DNA: TGTGCCAGCAGCCAAGTCGGTGAAGGGGTTCAGGGCTACACCTTC.

The chain recombines TRBV7-8 with TRBJ1-2; D not certain. This CDR3 comprises 14 residues. V was shortened by 0 bases and J by 6 bases, with 11 bases between the two germline ends. The germline gives CDR1 SGHVS, CDR2 FQNEAQ. The CDR3 protein is CASSLATTAHGYTF. CDR3 coding DNA: TGTGCCAGCAGCTTAGCAACCACGGCGCATGGCTACACCTTC.

The CDR3 region is CASIKTRDSTNQPQHF. The DNA of the CDR3 is TGTGCCAGCATCAAAACACGGGACTCCACCAATCAGCCCCAGCATTTT. This chain uses TRBV7-3 with TRBJ1-5; TRBD1 might be the D (5 bases). There are 16 residues in the CDR3. The V gene's germline CDR1 is SGHTA and CDR2 FQGTGA. V lost 7 bases to trimming and J lost 3 bases, with 19 bases between them.